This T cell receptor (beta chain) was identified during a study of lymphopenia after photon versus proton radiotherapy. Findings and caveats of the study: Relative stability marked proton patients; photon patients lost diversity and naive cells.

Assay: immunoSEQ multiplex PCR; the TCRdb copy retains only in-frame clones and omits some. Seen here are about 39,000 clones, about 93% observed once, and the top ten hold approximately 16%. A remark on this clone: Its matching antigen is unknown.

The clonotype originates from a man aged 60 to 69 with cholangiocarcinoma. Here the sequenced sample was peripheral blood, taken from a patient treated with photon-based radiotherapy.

In DNA form, the CDR3 reads TGTGCCAGCAGCTTGAAAGCGGGCACTGAAGCTTTCTTT. Translation: CASSLKAGTEAFF. The chain couples TRBV5-4 to TRBJ1-1; D not resolved. Germline CDR1 and CDR2: SGHNT and YYREEE (reference sequence). V was trimmed by 1 base and J by 4 bases, leaving 8 bases between them. The CDR3 is 13 amino acids.